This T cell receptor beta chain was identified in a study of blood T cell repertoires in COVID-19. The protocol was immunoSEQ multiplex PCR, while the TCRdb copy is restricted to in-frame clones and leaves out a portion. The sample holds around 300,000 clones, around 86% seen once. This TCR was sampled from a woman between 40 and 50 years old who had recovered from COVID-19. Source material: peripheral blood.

In DNA form, the CDR3 reads TGTGCCAGCAGCGACCAGACAGGGGCCTACGAGCAGTACTTC. Residues: CASSDQTGAYEQYF. This chain connects TRBV11-2 to TRBJ2-7; 8 nucleotides agree with TRBD1. Trimming took 5 bases from V and 2 from J; bases not matched to a gene: 5. The CDR3 covers 14 residues. Germline V gives CDR1 SGHAT, CDR2 FQNNGV. The whole variable domain, filled in from reference TRBV11-2 and TRBJ2-7, reads EAGVAQSPRYKIIEKRQSVAFWCNPISGHATLYWYQQILGQGPKLLIQFQNNGVVDDSQLPKDRFSAERLKGVDSTLKIQPAKLEDSAVYLCASSDQTGAYEQYFGPGTRLTVT.